A selection of T cell receptor beta chains follows, all from one sample in a study of OX40 agonist ivuxolimab in advanced cancers. TCRdb's table, derived via immunoSEQ multiplex PCR, lists solely in-frame clones and lacks some. This sample has roughly 64,000 clones; around four fifths occur once, and the top ten carry 9.8%. Material: CD4+ or CD8+ T cells sorted from blood, obtained in a trial of the OX40 agonist ivuxolimab. These TCRs come from an adult with an advanced solid tumor such as melanoma, head and neck, liver or kidney cancer. Each CDR3 is given with its conserved first and last residue. Expanded clones get a size class; other rows say once, few or many, or leave the size out.

clone size	V gene	J gene	CDR3 protein
-	TRBV14	TRBJ1-6	CASSQGVGLNSPLHF
-	TRBV19	TRBJ1-1	CASSIDLDSNTEAFF
-	TRBV11-2	TRBJ2-1	CASSRWGGPYNEQFF
once	TRBV15	TRBJ2-7	CATSRGQGREQYF
-	TRBV7-3	TRBJ2-7	CASSLNRGYEQYF
-	TRBV19	TRBJ2-3	CASTGLAGSTDTQYF
-	TRBV7-2	TRBJ2-5	CASSLGTGGAETQYF
-	TRBV4-1	TRBJ1-5	CASRAISGPRNQPQHF
once	TRBV7-9	TRBJ1-1	CASSSPGSGGTEAFF
few	TRBV27	TRBJ1-2	CASRRRGDYGYTF
-	TRBV7-9	TRBJ2-2	CASSVGGELFF
-	TRBV18	TRBJ2-7	CASSFGLPSYEQYF
-	TRBV4-1	TRBJ1-5	CASSQEAASNQPQHF
-	TRBV16	TRBJ2-7	CASSRFRLAGNYEQYF
-	TRBV5-1	TRBJ2-7	CASTEIPGQLYEQYF
-	TRBV28	TRBJ1-2	CASSSPTPNYGYTF
-	TRBV9	TRBJ1-2	CASSVAGDGYTF
-	TRBV9	TRBJ2-2	CASSVTSGGPTNTGELFF
-	TRBV2	TRBJ2-3	CASSGGTGQTDTQYF
-	TRBV6-1	TRBJ2-5	CASSDRGRETQYF
-	TRBV6-5	TRBJ2-3	CASRDFSTDTQYF
-	TRBV6-5	TRBJ1-6	CASSYSGGQNSPLHF
-	TRBV10-3	TRBJ2-1	CAISPGQGFDEQFF
few	TRBV2	TRBJ2-7	CASSWTRSSYEQYF
-	TRBV12-5	-	CASGPSYEQYF
-	TRBV11-3	TRBJ2-6	CASSPGGKERSGANVLTF
once	TRBV11-2	TRBJ2-5	CASSLGAGRETQYF
-	TRBV7-9	TRBJ1-1	CASRPNGMVEAFF
-	TRBV7-9	TRBJ2-2	CASSLGTSGTGELFF
-	TRBV5-1	TRBJ2-7	CASSPDRPDPRQYF
-	TRBV7-8	TRBJ2-1	CASSPAGTRTYYNEQFF
-	TRBV7-9	TRBJ2-3	CASTRYSTDTQYF
-	TRBV7-3	TRBJ2-1	CASSLGAYNEQFF
-	TRBV7-2	TRBJ2-7	CASSLGGPTYEQYF
-	TRBV28	TRBJ1-6	CASSSHQGAGSPLHF